This record looks at one T cell receptor beta chain sequence and its context. This record belongs to a study of T-cell memory formation after mild COVID-19. One entry per CDR3 protein, called by TCRdb with MiXCR from the 5' RACE reads. The data show a few hundred thousand distinct CDR3 sequences, 15% to 20% seen once. CDR1 is KGHDR and CDR2 is SFDVKD in the germline V gene. This CDR3 region has 15 residues. Trimming removed 6 bases from V and 3 bases from J, with 15 bases in between. This TCR was recovered from a man in his late teens or twenties who had mild COVID-19 (a few samples of this study predate the infection). Cell type and time point are not known. The sample was PBMCs or a T cell subset sorted from them (not recorded which). V and J are TRBV24-1 and TRBJ2-3; D is possibly TRBD2 (5 bases). The CDR3, as DNA: TGTGCCACCAGTACCGCAAAGGGCGGGACAGATACGCAGTATTTT. As protein: CATSTAKGGTDTQYF.